This T cell receptor (beta chain) was identified in a study of identical twins. Study-wide results and caveats: Conclusions were drawn cross-sectionally by statistical analysis, without following the same donors. The degree of excess twin sharing was weaker in beta out-of-frame sequences. Invariant cells of the MAIT and iNKT types might have partly distorted the zero-insertion analyses.

Healthy Caucasians provided all donations. This clonotype has just a few counts. Its cognate antigen is unknown. J was trimmed by 9 bases and V by 4 bases; bases with no gene match: 9. There are 15 residues in the CDR3. Germline V gives CDR1 SGHKS, CDR2 YYEKEE (reference sequence). Each CDR3 protein is one row after TCRdb ran MiXCR on the 5' RACE reads. The sample contains about 530,000 distinct CDR3 sequences, about 16% of which appear only once. The same sample was also used in a study of yellow fever vaccine responses in identical twins.

Sequenced: CD4+ T cells sorted from blood. V is TRBV5-5 and J is TRBJ2-1, with 11 bases lining up with TRBD2. This TCR derives from a woman between 18 and 29 years old in good health. The CDR3 DNA reads as TGTGCCAGCAGCCAAGGGACTAGCGGAAAAGTTGAGCAGTTCTTC. Protein sequence: CASSQGTSGKVEQFF.